This T cell receptor (beta chain) was profiled in a study of blood T cell repertoires in COVID-19. Clones were read by immunoSEQ multiplex PCR, and TCRdb kept only the in-frame ones, dropping some. The sample shows tens of thousands of clones, 75% to 90% of them seen only once. The length of the CDR3 is 14 residues. Germline CDR1 is SGHTA and CDR2 is FQGTGA. The ends were cut back, 2 bases at V and 7 bases at J, with 11 bases in the middle. The sample consisted of peripheral blood. The receptor comes from a human donor in a cohort sampled during active COVID-19. This sequence joins TRBV7-3 and TRBJ2-2; the D is unclear. The CDR3 here is CASSLGQVGGELFF. The CDR3 nucleotides read TGTGCCAGCAGCTTAGGGCAGGTCGGCGGGGAGCTGTTTTTT.